This is a list of T cell receptor beta chains from one sample in a study of T cell changes during pregnancy in multiple sclerosis. Using immunoSEQ multiplex PCR, the repertoire was profiled, and TCRdb retains in-frame clones only, with some absent. This sample has 79,000 or so clones, with approximately 89% found just once. The sequencing used peripheral blood, collected in the first trimester of pregnancy. Receptors originate from a female donor in good health, enrolled as a control in a pregnancy study. Both conserved end residues are trimmed from each CDR3.

length	V	J	CDR3
13	TRBV7-9	TRBJ2-1	ASSLVQGAVNEQF
17	TRBV7-8	TRBJ1-5	ASSLRTSPGSSSNQPQH
13	TRBV5-4	TRBJ1-1	ASSGATGMNTEAF
15	TRBV7-2	TRBJ1-2	ASSRGGDRAMGYGYT
10	TRBV28	TRBJ1-2	ASSQAAYGYT
12	TRBV9	TRBJ1-1	ASSLVVVPTEAF
12	TRBV7-8	TRBJ2-3	ASSLGRGPDTQY
12	TRBV7-3	TRBJ2-3	ASSFSGVTDTQY
13	TRBV6-4	TRBJ1-6	ASSETGGVNSPLH
14	TRBV7-9	TRBJ1-2	ASSVGGDSLTYGYT
15	TRBV5-1	TRBJ2-3	ASSLGVTLGGTDTQY
14	TRBV5-6	TRBJ1-5	ASTILGQGGNQPQH
11	TRBV28	TRBJ1-5	AASVAISQPQH
12	TRBV30	TRBJ1-4	AWSRGVEEEKLF
15	TRBV7-8	TRBJ1-4	ASSLDGGTLIIEKLF
12	TRBV7-8	TRBJ1-5	ASSLDRGRQPQH
13	TRBV4-1	TRBJ1-3	ASSRRTGTGNTIY
12	TRBV19	TRBJ1-5	ASSDRGGNQPQH
13	TRBV15	TRBJ2-2	ATSARQAYTGELF
12	TRBV25-1	TRBJ1-5	ASSVQGAMQPQH
11	TRBV19	TRBJ1-1	ASSMGRDTEAF
14	TRBV2	TRBJ2-5	ASSDGLAGDPETQY
13	TRBV19	TRBJ1-2	ASSIKRQDNYGYT
13	TRBV6-5	TRBJ1-5	ASSPGQGLRQPQH
16	TRBV4-1	TRBJ2-5	ASSQEGGGGASIETQY
10	TRBV7-9	TRBJ1-6	ASSPASSPLH
14	TRBV2	TRBJ1-6	ASSVQGSSYNSPLH
11	TRBV19	TRBJ2-1	ASERGGLSEQF
12	TRBV9	TRBJ1-5	ASSAGSSNQPQH
13	TRBV10-1	TRBJ2-5	ASSVQGPVQETQY
12	TRBV27	TRBJ2-3	ASSPWASTDTQY
14	TRBV5-6	TRBJ1-5	ASSDRTGRKNQPQH
13	TRBV9	TRBJ1-3	ASSRKGGQRNTIY
15	TRBV19	TRBJ2-2	ASNYRHGTGVTGELF
12	TRBV7-2	TRBJ2-2	ATTGGAGTGELF
11	TRBV6-1	TRBJ1-1	ASRLGGNTEAF
11	TRBV6-5	TRBJ1-6	ASKRDSSRPLH
13	TRBV6-1	TRBJ2-4	ASTLTSGGANIQY
12	TRBV27	TRBJ1-6	ASSLTGVNSPLH
12	TRBV27	TRBJ1-1	ASSWGVMNTEAF
11	TRBV10-3	TRBJ1-2	AIRLDSTYGYT
14	TRBV4-1	TRBJ1-2	ASSQDRAGTNYGYT
13	TRBV25-1	TRBJ2-3	ASSTAATSTDTQY
13	TRBV4-3	TRBJ1-4	ASSQGGRAAEKLF
14	TRBV4-1	TRBJ1-5	ASSLNPGQGRQPQH
14	TRBV5-4	TRBJ2-5	ASSLRQGGGQETQY
15	TRBV4-2	TRBJ2-2	ASSQDPGGASAGELF
12	TRBV7-9	TRBJ2-3	ASSLGGATNTQY
13	TRBV28	TRBJ2-2	ASSSGTSRTGELF
14	TRBV27	TRBJ1-6	ASSFVTGVVNSPLH
14	TRBV7-2	TRBJ2-2	ASSFGTGMNTGELF
12	TRBV6-5	TRBJ1-6	ASSRDSYNSPLH
14	TRBV9	TRBJ1-2	ASSVAESAMRYGYT
11	TRBV29-1	TRBJ1-2	SVGQGTNYGYT
13	TRBV4-3	TRBJ1-6	ASSQLVEGGSPLH
8	TRBV6-5	TRBJ2-7	ASGQENRS
14	TRBV2	TRBJ2-7	ASRPPTVDRGLEQY
13	TRBV11-2	TRBJ1-1	ASSNQGALNTEAF
14	TRBV27	TRBJ2-5	ASAPGGLVGQETQY